The T cell receptor (beta chain) under discussion was sequenced for a study of beta chain features in type 1 diabetes. V lost 7 bases to trimming and J lost 1 base, with 11 bases between them. Germline V gene sequence: CDR1 GTSNPN, CDR2 SVGIG (reference sequence). This CDR3 region has 12 residues. CD45RO/CCR7/CD25/CD127/CD95/CD27 sorting isolated CD4+ naive, central memory, regulatory and stem cell-like memory cells. Findings and caveats of the study: Patients' naive, central memory and Treg TCRB repertoires seemed closer to one another than those of healthy donors.

This clone was seen a handful of times. Its specificity is unknown. Every bit of the isolated RNA underwent reverse transcription, so sequencing read expressed TCRB transcripts. Assay: immunoSEQ multiplex PCR; the TCRdb copy retains only in-frame clones and omits some. The sample records about 260,000 clones, roughly two thirds being singletons. The sequence derives from a man younger than 45 in good health. This chain joins TRBV30 and TRBJ2-7; D could derive from TRBD1 or TRBD2 (6 bases each). Sequencing was performed on naive CD4+ T cells from blood. This CDR3 reads CASGDTSYEQYF. CDR3 DNA: TGTGCCTCGGGGGACACATCCTACGAGCAGTACTTC.